Below, one T cell receptor (beta chain) is given with its context. What it recognizes is unknown. Samples were taken several times over chemoradiotherapy. The record originates from a study of chemoradiotherapy in HPV16-positive cancers. Looking at the study overall: Candidate HPV-specific T-cell clones and common TCR motifs came from functional assays in a couple of HPV16-positive patients. General study findings and limits: HPV-responsive T-cell expansion during chemoradiotherapy was linked to improved recurrence-free survival in HPV16-positive patients. Non-HPV-specific T cells did not expand in tumors during treatment, whereas candidate HPV-specific clones and E7-related motifs did.

The CDR3 is 16 residues long. Looked up from germline, CDR1 is LGHNA and CDR2 is YNFKEQ. With 1 base removed from V and 6 bases from J, the gap between germline ends came to 17 bases. Sequencing was performed with immunoSEQ multiplex PCR; in TCRdb, only in-frame clones are kept and a portion is missing. The table lists tens of thousands of clones, over 65% of them singletons. The clonotype comes from a human donor with HPV-associated anogenital cancer. This chain joins TRBV4-2 and TRBJ2-3; possible D gene TRBD2, 6 bases. Sequences were derived from blood, sampled from a patient who underwent chemoradiotherapy. The CDR3 region is CASSQGNGGGQDTQYF. CDR3 bases: TGTGCCAGCAGCCAAGGTAACGGGGGAGGTCAGGATACGCAGTATTTT.